These 2 T cell receptor beta chains were sequenced from one sample in a study of metastatic and nonmetastatic thyroid tumors (dated by TCRdb to the early 2020s). None of the patients had been given any treatment before thyroid surgery. Libraries were built with PCR. Reads for this sample came from an Illumina HiSeq 4000. TCRdb applied fastp at Q25 and MiXCR to the public reads, then kept only in-frame beta chains. Recorded for this sample are more than 20,000 clones; around 25% of them occurred a single time. About 12% of the sample is taken by the ten largest. The material sequenced was tumor tissue. These receptors all stem from a male donor with papillary thyroid cancer or a benign thyroid nodule (not recorded which). Some clones in this sample may be carry-over from other donors' samples.

Of note for this clone: Possible read error: a much larger clone is one base away. V usage is TRBV2 and J usage is TRBJ2-6, with a weak D call TRBD1 (5 bases). The CDR3 is made up of 15 amino acids. Germline V lookup: CDR1 SNHLY, CDR2 FYNNEI. Written as DNA, the CDR3 is TGTGCCAGCAGTGAAGGGTTTTCTGGGGCCAACGTCCTGGCTTTC. As protein: CASSEGFSGANVLAF.

This clone was seen ten or more times. The V call is TRBV19, the J call TRBJ1-2, with 10 bases fitting TRBD1. Germline values: CDR1 LNHDA, CDR2 SQIVND (reference sequence). CDR3 length: 18 residues. Trimming removed 3 bases from V and 4 bases from J; junction bases left unmatched: 14. The CDR3 DNA is TGTGCCAGTAGTATGGGGACCGGGACAGGGGCAAGAGGCTATGGCTACACCTTC. It codes for CASSMGTGTGARGYGYTF. The full variable domain, its missing parts supplied by reference TRBV19 and TRBJ1-2, is DGGITQSPKYLFRKEGQNVTLSCEQNLNHDAMYWYRQDPGQGLRLIYYSQIVNDFQKGDIAEGYSVSREKKESFPLTVTSAQKNPTAFYLCASSMGTGTGARGYGYTFGSGTRLTVV.